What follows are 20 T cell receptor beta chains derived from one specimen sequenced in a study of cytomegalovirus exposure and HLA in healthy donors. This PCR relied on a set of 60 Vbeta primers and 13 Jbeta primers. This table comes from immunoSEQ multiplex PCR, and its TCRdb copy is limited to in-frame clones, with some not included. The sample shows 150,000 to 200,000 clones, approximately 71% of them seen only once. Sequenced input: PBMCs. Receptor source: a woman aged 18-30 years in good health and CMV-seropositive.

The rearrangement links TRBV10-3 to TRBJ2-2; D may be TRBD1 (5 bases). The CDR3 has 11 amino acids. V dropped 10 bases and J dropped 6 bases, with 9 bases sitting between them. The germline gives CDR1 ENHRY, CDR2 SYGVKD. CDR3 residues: CANPGPGELFF. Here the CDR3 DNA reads TGTGCCAACCCAGGGCCCGGGGAGCTGTTTTTT.

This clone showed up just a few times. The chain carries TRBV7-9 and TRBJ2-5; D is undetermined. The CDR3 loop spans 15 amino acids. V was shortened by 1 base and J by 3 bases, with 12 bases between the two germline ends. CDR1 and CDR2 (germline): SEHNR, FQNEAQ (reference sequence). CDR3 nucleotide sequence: TGTGCCAGCAGCTTAGGGTTTAGACTCGAAGAGACCCAGTACTTC. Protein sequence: CASSLGFRLEETQYF.

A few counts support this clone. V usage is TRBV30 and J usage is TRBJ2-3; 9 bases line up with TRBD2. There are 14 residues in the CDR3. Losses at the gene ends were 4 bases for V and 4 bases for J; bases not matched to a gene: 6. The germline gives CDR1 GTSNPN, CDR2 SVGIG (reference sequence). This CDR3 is CAWTPGGGADTQYF. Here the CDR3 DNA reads TGTGCCTGGACCCCGGGCGGGGGGGCAGATACGCAGTATTTT.

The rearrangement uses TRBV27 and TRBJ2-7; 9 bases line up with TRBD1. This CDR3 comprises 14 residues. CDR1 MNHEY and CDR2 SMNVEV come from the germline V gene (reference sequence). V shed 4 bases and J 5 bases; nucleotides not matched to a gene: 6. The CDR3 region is CASSSGQGRHEQYF. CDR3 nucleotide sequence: TGTGCCAGCAGTTCGGGACAGGGTCGCCACGAGCAGTACTTC.

CDR3 DNA: TGTGCCAGCAGCTTAGAACTAAGGAGGAATTCACCCCTCCACTTT. It is translated as CASSLELRRNSPLHF. This chain uses TRBV7-2 with TRBJ1-6; D not certain. This CDR3 is 15 amino acids long. The ends were cut back, 1 base at V and 7 bases at J, with 11 bases in the middle. CDR1 and CDR2 (germline): SGHTA, FQGNSA.

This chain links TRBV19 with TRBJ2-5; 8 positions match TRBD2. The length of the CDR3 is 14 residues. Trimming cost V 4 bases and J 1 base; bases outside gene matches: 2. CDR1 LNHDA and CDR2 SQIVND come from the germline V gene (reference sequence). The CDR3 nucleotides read TGTGCCAGTAGTAATCGGGGGGGCCAAGAGACCCAGTACTTC. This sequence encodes CASSNRGGQETQYF.

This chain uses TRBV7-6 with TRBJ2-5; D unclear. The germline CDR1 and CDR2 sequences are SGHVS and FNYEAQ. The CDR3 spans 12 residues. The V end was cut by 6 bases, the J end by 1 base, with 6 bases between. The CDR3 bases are TGTGCCAGCAGTGGCAGCCAAGAGACCCAGTACTTC. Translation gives CASSGSQETQYF.

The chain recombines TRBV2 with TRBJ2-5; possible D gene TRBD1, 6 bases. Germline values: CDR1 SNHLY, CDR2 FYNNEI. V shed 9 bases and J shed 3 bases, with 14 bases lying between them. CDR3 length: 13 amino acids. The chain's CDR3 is CARLRAGEETQYF. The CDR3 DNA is TGTGCCAGGCTCCGGGCAGGGGAAGAGACCCAGTACTTC.

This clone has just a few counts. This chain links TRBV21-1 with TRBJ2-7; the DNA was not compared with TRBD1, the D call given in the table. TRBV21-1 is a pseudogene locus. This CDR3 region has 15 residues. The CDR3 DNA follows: TGTGCCAGCAGCAAAGAGCGACCAGGGGACTACGAGCAGTACTTC. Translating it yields CASSKERPGDYEQYF.

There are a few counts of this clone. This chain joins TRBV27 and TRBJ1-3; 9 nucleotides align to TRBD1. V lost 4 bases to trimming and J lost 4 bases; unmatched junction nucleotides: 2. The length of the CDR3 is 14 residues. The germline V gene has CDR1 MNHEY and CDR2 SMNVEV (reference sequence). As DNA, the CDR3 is TGTGCCAGCAGTTACAGGGGGCACGGAAACACCATATATTTT. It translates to CASSYRGHGNTIYF.

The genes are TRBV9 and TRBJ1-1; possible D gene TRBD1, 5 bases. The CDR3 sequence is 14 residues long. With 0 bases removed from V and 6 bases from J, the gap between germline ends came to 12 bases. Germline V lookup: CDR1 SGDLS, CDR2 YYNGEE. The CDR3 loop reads CASSVGGGAPEAFF. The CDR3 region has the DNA TGTGCCAGCAGCGTAGGAGGAGGGGCCCCTGAAGCTTTCTTT.

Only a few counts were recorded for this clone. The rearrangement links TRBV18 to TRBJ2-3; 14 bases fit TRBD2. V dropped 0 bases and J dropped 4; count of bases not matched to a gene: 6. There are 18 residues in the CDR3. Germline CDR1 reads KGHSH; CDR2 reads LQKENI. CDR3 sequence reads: CASSPPRTSGRTADTQYF. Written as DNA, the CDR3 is TGTGCCAGCTCACCACCTCGGACTAGCGGGAGGACGGCAGATACGCAGTATTTT.

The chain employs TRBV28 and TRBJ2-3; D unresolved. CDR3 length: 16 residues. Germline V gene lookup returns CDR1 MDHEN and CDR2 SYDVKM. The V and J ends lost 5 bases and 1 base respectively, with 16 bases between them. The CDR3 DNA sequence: TGTGCCAGCAGTGAGACGTTAGCTCGGGGCACAGATACGCAGTATTTT. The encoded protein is CASSETLARGTDTQYF.

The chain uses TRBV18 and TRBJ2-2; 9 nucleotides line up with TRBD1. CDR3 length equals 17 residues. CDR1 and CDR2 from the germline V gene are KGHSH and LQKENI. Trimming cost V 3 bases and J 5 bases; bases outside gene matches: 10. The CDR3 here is CASSPPTGTGITGELFF. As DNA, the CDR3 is TGTGCCAGCTCACCTCCAACAGGGACAGGGATAACCGGGGAGCTGTTTTTT.

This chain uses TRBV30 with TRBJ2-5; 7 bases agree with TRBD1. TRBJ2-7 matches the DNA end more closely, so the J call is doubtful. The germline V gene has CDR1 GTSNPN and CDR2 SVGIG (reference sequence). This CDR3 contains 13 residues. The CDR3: CAWGHRGSYEQYF. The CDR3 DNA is TGTGCCTGGGGCCACAGGGGATCCTACGAGCAGTACTTC.

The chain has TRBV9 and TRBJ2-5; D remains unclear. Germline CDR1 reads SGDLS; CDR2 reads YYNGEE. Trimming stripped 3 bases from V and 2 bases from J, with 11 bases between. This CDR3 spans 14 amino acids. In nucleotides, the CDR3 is TGTGCCAGCAGCGCCCCCTCAACTCAAGAGACCCAGTACTTC. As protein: CASSAPSTQETQYF. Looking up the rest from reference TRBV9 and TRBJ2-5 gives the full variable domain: DSGVTQTPKHLITATGQRVTLRCSPRSGDLSVYWYQQSLDQGLQFLIQYYNGEERAKGNILERFSAQQFPDLHSELNLSSLELGDSALYFCASSAPSTQETQYFGPGTRLLVL.

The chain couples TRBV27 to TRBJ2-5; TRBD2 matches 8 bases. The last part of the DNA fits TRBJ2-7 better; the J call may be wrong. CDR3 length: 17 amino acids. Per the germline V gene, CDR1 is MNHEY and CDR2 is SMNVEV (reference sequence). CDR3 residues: CASSLNGLRGADYEQYF. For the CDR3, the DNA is TGTGCCAGCAGTTTGAATGGTCTGCGGGGGGCGGACTACGAGCAGTACTTC.

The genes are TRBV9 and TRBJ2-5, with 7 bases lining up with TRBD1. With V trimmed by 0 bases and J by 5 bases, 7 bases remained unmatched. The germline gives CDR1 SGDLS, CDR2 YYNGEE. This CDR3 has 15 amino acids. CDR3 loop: CASSVETGAVETQYF. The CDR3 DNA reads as TGTGCCAGCAGCGTAGAAACAGGGGCTGTTGAGACCCAGTACTTC. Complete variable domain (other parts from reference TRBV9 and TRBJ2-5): DSGVTQTPKHLITATGQRVTLRCSPRSGDLSVYWYQQSLDQGLQFLIQYYNGEERAKGNILERFSAQQFPDLHSELNLSSLELGDSALYFCASSVETGAVETQYFGPGTRLLVL.

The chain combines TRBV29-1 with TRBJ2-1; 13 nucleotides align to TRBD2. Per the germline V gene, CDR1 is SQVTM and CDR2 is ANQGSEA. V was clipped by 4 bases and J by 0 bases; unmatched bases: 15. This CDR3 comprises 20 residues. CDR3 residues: CSVGASLGTSGVSSYNEQFF. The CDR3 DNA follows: TGCAGCGTTGGGGCCTCCCTTGGGACTAGCGGGGTTAGCTCCTACAATGAGCAGTTCTTC.

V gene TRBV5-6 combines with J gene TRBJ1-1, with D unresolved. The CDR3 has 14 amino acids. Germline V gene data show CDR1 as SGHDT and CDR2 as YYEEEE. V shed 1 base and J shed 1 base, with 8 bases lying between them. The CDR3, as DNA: TGTGCCAGCAGCTTGAACTATGCGAACACTGAAGCTTTCTTT. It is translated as CASSLNYANTEAFF.